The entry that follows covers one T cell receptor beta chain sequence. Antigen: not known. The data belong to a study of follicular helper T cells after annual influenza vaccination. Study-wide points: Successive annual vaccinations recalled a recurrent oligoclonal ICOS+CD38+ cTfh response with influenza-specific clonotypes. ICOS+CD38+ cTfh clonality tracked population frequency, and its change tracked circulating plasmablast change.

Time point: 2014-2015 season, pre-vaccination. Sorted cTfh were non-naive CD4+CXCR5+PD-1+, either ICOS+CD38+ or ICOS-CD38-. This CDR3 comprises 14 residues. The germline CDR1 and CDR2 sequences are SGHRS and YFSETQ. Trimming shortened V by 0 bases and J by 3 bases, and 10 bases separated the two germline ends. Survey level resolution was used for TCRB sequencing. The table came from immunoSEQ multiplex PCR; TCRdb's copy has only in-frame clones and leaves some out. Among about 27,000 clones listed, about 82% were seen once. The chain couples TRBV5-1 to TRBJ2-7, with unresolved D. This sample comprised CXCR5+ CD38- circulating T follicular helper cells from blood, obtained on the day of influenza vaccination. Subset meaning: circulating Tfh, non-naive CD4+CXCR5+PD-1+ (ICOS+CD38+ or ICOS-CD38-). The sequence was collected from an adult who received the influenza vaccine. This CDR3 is CASSLADRSYEQYF. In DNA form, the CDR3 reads TGCGCCAGCAGCTTGGCGGATCGGAGCTACGAGCAGTACTTC. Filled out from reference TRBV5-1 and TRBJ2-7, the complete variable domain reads KAGVTQTPRYLIKTRGQQVTLSCSPISGHRSVSWYQQTPGQGLQFLFEYFSETQRNKGNFPGRFSGRQFSNSRSEMNVSTLELGDSALYLCASSLADRSYEQYFGPGTRLTVT.